This T cell receptor beta chain was captured by sequencing in a study of T cell repertoires in cytomegalovirus infection. Study information: CMV epitopes used comprised recently identified HLA-C-restricted ones and well-studied HLA-B-restricted ones. Both a matching HLA type and CMV infection were indicated by public TCR beta signatures. Overall study findings and caveats: CMV-specific TCR beta clonotypes restricted by HLA-C dominated the ex vivo response.

The germline gives CDR1 ENHRY, CDR2 SYGVKD. This CDR3 comprises 14 residues. V was shortened by 2 bases and J by 2 bases, with 9 bases between the two germline ends. TCRdb called the reads again in MiXCR, with one record for every CDR3 protein. The sample contains 640,000 or so distinct CDR3 sequences, 30% to 40% of which appear only once. Comment on this clonotype: What it recognizes is unknown.

Specimen: cultured PBMCs, collected from culture after CMV antigen stimulation. The V call is TRBV10-3, the J call TRBJ2-5, with D maybe TRBD1 (6 bases). The receptor was isolated from a human donor in good health (CMV status not recorded). Some clones in this sample may be carry-over from other donors' samples. The CDR3 loop is CAISEARGQETQYF. The CDR3 nucleotides read TGTGCCATCAGTGAGGCTAGGGGGCAAGAGACCCAGTACTTC.